This entry lists 31 T cell receptor beta chains sequenced from one sample in a study of graft-versus-host responses after intestinal transplantation. Measured with immunoSEQ multiplex PCR; TCRdb has only the in-frame clones, and not every one. In the table there are 50,000 to 75,000 clones, 85% to 95% of which are singletons. For these receptors, no antigen is known. The material was unstimulated CD8+ T cells sorted from spleen or lymph node cells, obtained before transplant. These receptors were collected from a human donor who was the organ donor for an intestinal transplant.

The chain has TRBV13 and TRBJ2-1, with TRBD2 matching over 7 bases. This CDR3 spans 12 amino acids. V was pared by 4 bases and J by 6 bases, with 0 bases of the junction left unmatched. From germline, CDR1 is PRHDT and CDR2 FYEKMQ (reference sequence). The CDR3 reads CASSWGGNEQFF. The CDR3 DNA follows: TGTGCCAGCAGCTGGGGGGGCAATGAGCAGTTCTTC.

This chain joins TRBV28 and TRBJ1-1; D ambiguous. Germline V gene lookup returns CDR1 MDHEN and CDR2 SYDVKM. The CDR3 contains 15 residues. Deletions cut 4 bases from V and 2 bases from J, with 14 bases between. In nucleotides, the CDR3 is TGTGCCAGCAGTTCGAGACGCGGAGATAACACTGAAGCTTTCTTT. Residues: CASSSRRGDNTEAFF.

The J gene is TRBJ2-5, the V gene TRBV19, with TRBD2 identical over 7 bases. V shed 7 bases and J 5 bases; nucleotides not matched to a gene: 10. Germline values: CDR1 LNHDA, CDR2 SQIVND (reference sequence). This CDR3 is built from 14 residues. The CDR3 protein is CASTPAAGGETQYF. The DNA for the CDR3 is TGTGCCAGTACCCCCGCGGCCGGGGGGGAGACCCAGTACTTC.

CDR3 DNA sequence: TGTGCCAGCAGCCCACAACTAGCGGCTCACAATGAGCAGTTCTTC. Its translation: CASSPQLAAHNEQFF. This chain joins TRBV7-9 and TRBJ2-1; TRBD2 agrees at 8 bases. CDR1 SEHNR and CDR2 FQNEAQ come from the germline V gene (reference sequence). The CDR3 sequence is 15 residues long. The ends lost 5 bases at V and 5 bases at J; junction bases unmatched: 8.

The chain uses TRBV7-2 and TRBJ1-5; D call uncertain. This CDR3 comprises 15 residues. CDR1 is SGHTA and CDR2 is FQGNSA in the germline V gene. V was clipped by 3 bases and J by 3 bases, with 12 bases between them. The CDR3 sequence: CASSLGPPFNQPQHF. The CDR3 DNA sequence: TGTGCCAGCAGCTTGGGCCCGCCTTTCAATCAGCCCCAGCATTTT.

The chain carries TRBV19 and TRBJ1-5, with a weak D call TRBD1 (6 bases). Trimming took off 8 bases at V and 0 bases at J, with 14 bases between the two ends. The CDR3 contains 15 residues. Per the germline V gene, CDR1 is LNHDA and CDR2 is SQIVND (reference sequence). The CDR3 coding sequence is TGTGCCAGTTCCTGGACAGATAATAGCAATCAGCCCCAGCATTTT. It encodes CASSWTDNSNQPQHF.

This clone was seen more than once but under ten times. This sequence joins TRBV4-3 and TRBJ2-6, with D hard to call. The CDR3 totals 16 residues. Germline CDR1 and CDR2: LGHNA and YSLEER. V lost 0 bases and J lost 0, with 6 bases in between. CDR3 amino acids: CASSQESGSGANVLTF. The CDR3 DNA reads TGCGCCAGCAGCCAAGAGTCGGGCTCTGGGGCCAACGTCCTGACTTTC.

The chain combines TRBV5-1 with TRBJ1-1; D is undetermined. CDR1 is SGHRS and CDR2 is YFSETQ in the germline V gene. The CDR3 covers 12 residues. V shed 2 bases and J shed 1 base, with 3 bases lying between them. The DNA of the CDR3 is TGCGCCAGCAGCTTCCAGAACACTGAAGCTTTCTTT. It specifies CASSFQNTEAFF.

The chain carries TRBV7-2 and TRBJ1-1; no clear D. V lost 2 bases to trimming and J lost 5 bases, with 15 bases between them. This CDR3 is 15 amino acids long. Germline values: CDR1 SGHTA, CDR2 FQGNSA. CDR3 sequence (DNA): TGTGCCAGCAGCTTAAGATTTCGCGGGTGGACTGAAGCTTTCTTT. Amino acids: CASSLRFRGWTEAFF. The variable domain in full, with the rest retrieved from reference TRBV7-2 and TRBJ1-1, is GAGVSQSPSNKVTEKGKDVELRCDPISGHTALYWYRQSLGQGLEFLIYFQGNSAPDKSGLPSDRFSAERTGGSVSTLTIQRTQQEDSAVYLCASSLRFRGWTEAFFGQGTRLTVV.

The J gene is TRBJ2-1, the V gene TRBV6-5, with D possibly matching TRBD2 (5 bases). CDR3 length: 15 residues. Germline V gives CDR1 MNHEY, CDR2 SVGAGI. With 1 base removed from V and 8 bases from J, the gap between germline ends came to 15 bases. CDR3 bases: TGTGCCAGCAGTTACTGTGGGAGTTGCATTGATGAGCAGTTCTTC. Its translation: CASSYCGSCIDEQFF.

The genes are TRBV7-8 and TRBJ1-1, with D hard to call. With 1 base removed from V and 3 bases from J, the gap between germline ends came to 9 bases. CDR1 and CDR2 (germline): SGHVS, FQNEAQ. CDR3 length: 14 amino acids. The CDR3 here is CASSLGGIDTEAFF. Here the CDR3 DNA reads TGTGCCAGCAGCTTAGGAGGTATTGACACTGAAGCTTTCTTT.

This rearrangement joins TRBV7-2 to TRBJ2-1; 10 bases fit TRBD2. J lost 0 bases, V lost 0 bases, and 5 bases had no gene match. This CDR3 comprises 18 residues. The germline V gene has CDR1 SGHTA and CDR2 FQGNSA. CDR3 nucleotide sequence: TGTGCCAGCAGCTTAGCGCGTACTAGCGGGACCTCCTACAATGAGCAGTTCTTC. Its protein is CASSLARTSGTSYNEQFF.

The CDR3 DNA reads as TGTGCCAGCAGTTACTACCCGGATCAGCCCCAGCATTTT. It yields the protein CASSYYPDQPQHF. The chain links TRBV6-5 to TRBJ1-5; D not resolved. In germline, CDR1 is MNHEY, CDR2 SVGAGI. The CDR3 sequence is 13 residues long. Trimming removed 1 base from V and 5 bases from J, with 6 bases in between.

This clone was counted between two and nine times. The genes are TRBV2 and TRBJ1-1; possibly TRBD1 for D (5 bases). This CDR3 comprises 13 residues. V lost 8 bases to trimming and J lost 4 bases, with 14 bases between them. Per the germline V gene, CDR1 is SNHLY and CDR2 is FYNNEI. CDR3 region: CASLVGRGTEAFF. CDR3 nucleotides: TGTGCCAGCCTGGTGGGGCGGGGCACTGAAGCTTTCTTT.

The rearrangement joins TRBV4-1 to TRBJ2-7; possibly TRBD1 for D (6 bases). V lost 3 bases, J lost 2 bases, and 8 bases lay in between. CDR3 length: 13 amino acids. Germline assignment: CDR1 MGHRA and CDR2 YSYEKL. This CDR3 reads CASSQDSAYEQYF. The CDR3 DNA sequence: TGCGCCAGCAGCCAGGACAGCGCCTACGAGCAGTACTTC.

J is TRBJ2-1 and V is TRBV28, with 9 bases matching TRBD2. Germline V gives CDR1 MDHEN, CDR2 SYDVKM. The CDR3 totals 14 residues. Trimming cost V 5 bases and J 1 base; bases outside gene matches: 0. The CDR3 DNA reads TGTGCCAGCAGTAGCGGGAGGTCCTACAATGAGCAGTTCTTC. This gives the protein CASSSGRSYNEQFF.

This chain links TRBV28 with TRBJ1-2; D remains unclear. Germline V gene lookup returns CDR1 MDHEN and CDR2 SYDVKM. The CDR3 contains 15 residues. Between the trimmed V and J ends, which lost 5 bases and 7 bases, there was a span of 20 bases. The chain's CDR3 is CASSQPSVTSVGYTF. CDR3 bases: TGTGCCAGCAGTCAACCATCGGTCACGAGTGTTGGCTACACCTTC.

In this sample, this clone turned up once. The chain couples TRBV13 to TRBJ1-5; the D gene is possibly TRBD1 (6 bases). Trimming cost V 3 bases and J 7 bases, with 10 bases left between them. CDR3 length equals 13 residues. CDR1 is PRHDT, CDR2 FYEKMQ, per germline (reference sequence). The CDR3 nucleotides read TGTGCCAGCAGCTTGGGACAACTCCAGCCCCAGCATTTT. This gives the protein CASSLGQLQPQHF.

The V gene is TRBV4-1, the J gene TRBJ2-7; maybe TRBD1 (6 bases). V lost 4 bases, J lost 3 bases, and 16 bases lay in between. The germline V gene encodes CDR1 MGHRA and CDR2 YSYEKL. The CDR3 consists of 15 residues. The CDR3: CASSLTGYLDYEQYF. The DNA for the CDR3 is TGCGCCAGCAGCCTTACAGGGTATCTGGACTACGAGCAGTACTTC.

The chain combines TRBV11-2 with TRBJ2-7, with 9 bases lining up with TRBD2. There are 19 residues in the CDR3. The V gene end was trimmed by 2 bases and the J gene end by 1 base; junction bases not matched to a gene: 15. Germline V lookup: CDR1 SGHAT, CDR2 FQNNGV. The CDR3 region has the DNA TGTGCCAGCAGCTTAATTGGGTACACCCGGACTAGCGTTTCCTACGAGCAGTACTTC. Protein: CASSLIGYTRTSVSYEQYF.

This chain links TRBV19 with TRBJ1-1, with D possibly TRBD1 on 6 matching bases. The CDR3 has 12 residues. CDR1 is LNHDA and CDR2 is SQIVND in the germline V gene (reference sequence). V lost 7 bases to trimming and J lost 5 bases, with 11 bases between them. In nucleotides, the CDR3 is TGTGCCAGTACCTGGGGGCGTACTGAAGCTTTCTTT. It specifies CASTWGRTEAFF.

CDR3 loop: CASSREIAGFYEQYF. CDR3 nucleotides: TGTGCCAGCAGCCGAGAGATAGCAGGGTTTTACGAGCAGTACTTC. The chain has TRBV7-6 and TRBJ2-7, with D perhaps TRBD1 (5 bases). The ends were cut back, 5 bases at V and 4 bases at J, with 18 bases in the middle. Germline CDR1 is SGHVS and CDR2 is FNYEAQ. The CDR3 is 15 residues long.

This chain joins TRBV9 and TRBJ1-1, with D tentatively TRBD1 (5 bases). Germline CDR1 reads SGDLS; CDR2 reads YYNGEE. The CDR3 loop spans 14 amino acids. With 3 bases removed from V and 1 base from J, the gap between germline ends came to 10 bases. The CDR3 loop is CASSGRGSNTEAFF. CDR3 coding DNA: TGTGCCAGCAGCGGTCGGGGGTCGAACACTGAAGCTTTCTTT.

This rearrangement joins TRBV29-1 to TRBJ1-2; 12 bases agree with TRBD1. The CDR3 is 15 residues long. Germline V lookup: CDR1 SQVTM, CDR2 ANQGSEA. Germline trimming cut 6 bases from V and 4 bases from J; bases unmatched to any gene: 9. The CDR3 DNA sequence: TGCAGCGTGGACCCCGGGACAGGGGGCGTCTATGGCTACACCTTC. It encodes CSVDPGTGGVYGYTF. The variable domain in full, completed from reference TRBV29-1 and TRBJ1-2, reads SAVISQKPSRDICQRGTSLTIQCQVDSQVTMMFWYRQQPGQSLTLIATANQGSEATYESGFVIDKFPISRPNLTFSTLTVSNMSPEDSSIYLCSVDPGTGGVYGYTFGSGTRLTVV.

The chain combines TRBV10-3 with TRBJ2-5, with 9 bases matching TRBD2. The CDR3 consists of 17 residues. Germline V gene lookup returns CDR1 ENHRY and CDR2 SYGVKD. V gave up 2 bases and J gave up 1 base; unmatched junction bases: 8. The CDR3 region is CAISEPSGVTAQETQYF. CDR3 nucleotide sequence: TGTGCCATCAGTGAGCCTAGCGGGGTCACCGCCCAAGAGACCCAGTACTTC.

This clone was counted once. This sequence joins TRBV7-9 and TRBJ1-2; the match to TRBD1 covers 10 bases. Germline assignment: CDR1 SEHNR and CDR2 FQNEAQ (reference sequence). Trimming cost V 3 bases and J 1 base; bases outside gene matches: 8. This CDR3 has 17 amino acids. CDR3 in DNA: TGTGCCAGCAGCTTGGGGACAGGGGAAACCCATAACTATGGCTACACCTTC. This sequence encodes CASSLGTGETHNYGYTF.

The chain employs TRBV7-3 and TRBJ2-3, with 16 bases aligning to TRBD2. Germline lookup yields CDR1 SGHTA and CDR2 FQGTGA. CDR3 size: 19 residues. V trimming: 5 bases; J trimming: 4 bases; junction bases outside the gene matches: 12. CDR3: CASSHSPGLAGGSADTQYF. Here the CDR3 DNA reads TGTGCCAGCAGCCATTCCCCGGGACTAGCGGGAGGGTCCGCAGATACGCAGTATTTT.

Notes on this clone: At the DNA level, this CDR3 is encoded by other sequences in the same sample as well. V gene TRBV9 combines with J gene TRBJ1-5; D not resolved. The CDR3 contains 14 residues. V dropped 0 bases and J dropped 4 bases, with 8 bases sitting between them. Per germline, CDR1 SGDLS and CDR2 YYNGEE. In DNA form, the CDR3 reads TGTGCCAGCAGCGTAGGACCCGGGAATCAGCCCCAGCATTTT. This sequence encodes CASSVGPGNQPQHF.

V gene TRBV27 combines with J gene TRBJ1-5; 7 positions agree with TRBD1. The CDR3 runs to 18 residues. V gave up 4 bases and J gave up 3 bases; unmatched junction bases: 15. The V gene's germline CDR1 is MNHEY and CDR2 SMNVEV (reference sequence). The CDR3 DNA sequence: TGTGCCAGCAGTTCCGACAGGGATTTAGAATATCCCAATCAGCCCCAGCATTTT. Residues: CASSSDRDLEYPNQPQHF.

The J gene is TRBJ1-2, the V gene TRBV9; the match to TRBD1 covers 8 bases. V lost 4 bases and J lost 4; bases outside the gene matches: 9. CDR1 SGDLS and CDR2 YYNGEE come from the germline V gene. The CDR3 is made up of 15 amino acids. The CDR3 loop is CASSRGQGVAYGYTF. The CDR3 nucleotides are TGTGCCAGCAGCCGAGGACAGGGAGTTGCCTATGGCTACACCTTC. Using reference TRBV9 and TRBJ1-2 for the parts outside the CDR3, the full variable domain is DSGVTQTPKHLITATGQRVTLRCSPRSGDLSVYWYQQSLDQGLQFLIQYYNGEERAKGNILERFSAQQFPDLHSELNLSSLELGDSALYFCASSRGQGVAYGYTFGSGTRLTVV.

A single count supports this clone. The chain recombines TRBV28 with TRBJ1-2; no clear D gene. Germline CDR1 and CDR2: MDHEN and SYDVKM. The CDR3 is 14 residues long. Between the trimmed V and J ends, which lost 7 bases and 0 bases, there was a span of 12 bases. CDR3 loop: CASIEGRANYGYTF. DNA of the CDR3: TGTGCCAGCATTGAAGGGAGAGCTAACTATGGCTACACCTTC.